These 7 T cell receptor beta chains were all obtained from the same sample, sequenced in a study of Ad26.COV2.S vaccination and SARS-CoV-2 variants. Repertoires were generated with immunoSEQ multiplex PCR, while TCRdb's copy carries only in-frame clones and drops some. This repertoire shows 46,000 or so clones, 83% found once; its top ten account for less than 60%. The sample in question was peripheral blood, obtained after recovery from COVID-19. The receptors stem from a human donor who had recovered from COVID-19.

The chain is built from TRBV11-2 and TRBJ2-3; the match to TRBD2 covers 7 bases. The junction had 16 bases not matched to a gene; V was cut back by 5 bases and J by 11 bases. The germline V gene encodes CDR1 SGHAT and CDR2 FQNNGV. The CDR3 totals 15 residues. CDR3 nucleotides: TGTGCCAGCAGCCCACTAAGCTGGGGGGGACTGGGGCAGTATTTT. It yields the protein CASSPLSWGGLGQYF.

CDR3 coding DNA: TGTGCCAGCAGCTTAGCCGGAGATACGCAGTATTTT. Its translation: CASSLAGDTQYF. The chain is built from TRBV11-3 and TRBJ2-3; D gene uncertain. The ends were cut back, 1 base at V and 5 bases at J, with 4 bases in the middle. The germline gives CDR1 SGHNT, CDR2 YENEEA. This CDR3 has 12 residues.

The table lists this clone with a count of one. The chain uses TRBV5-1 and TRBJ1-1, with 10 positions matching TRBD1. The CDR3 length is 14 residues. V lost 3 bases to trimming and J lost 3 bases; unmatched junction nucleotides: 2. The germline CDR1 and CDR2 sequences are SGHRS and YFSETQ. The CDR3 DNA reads TGCGCCAGCAGCTCCGGGACAGGGGACACTGAAGCTTTCTTT. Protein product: CASSSGTGDTEAFF.

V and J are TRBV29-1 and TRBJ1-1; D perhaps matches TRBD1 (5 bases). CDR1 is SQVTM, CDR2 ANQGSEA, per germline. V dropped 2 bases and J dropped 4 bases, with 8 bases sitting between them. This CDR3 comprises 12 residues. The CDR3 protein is CSVEQGSTEAFF. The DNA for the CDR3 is TGCAGCGTTGAACAGGGATCCACTGAAGCTTTCTTT. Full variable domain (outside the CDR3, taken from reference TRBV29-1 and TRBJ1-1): SAVISQKPSRDICQRGTSLTIQCQVDSQVTMMFWYRQQPGQSLTLIATANQGSEATYESGFVIDKFPISRPNLTFSTLTVSNMSPEDSSIYLCSVEQGSTEAFFGQGTRLTVV.

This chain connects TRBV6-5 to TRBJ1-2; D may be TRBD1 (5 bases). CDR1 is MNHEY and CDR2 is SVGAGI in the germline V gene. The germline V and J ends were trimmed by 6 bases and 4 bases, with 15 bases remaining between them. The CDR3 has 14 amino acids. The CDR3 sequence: CASSLGLGVYGYTF. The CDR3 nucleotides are TGTGCCAGCAGCCTAGGGCTAGGGGTCTATGGCTACACCTTC.

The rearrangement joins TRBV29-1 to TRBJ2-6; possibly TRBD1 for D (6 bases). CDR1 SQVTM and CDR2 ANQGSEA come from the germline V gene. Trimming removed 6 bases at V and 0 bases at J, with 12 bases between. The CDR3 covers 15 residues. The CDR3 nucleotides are TGCAGCGTCCAAGCAGGGGACTCTGGGGCCAACGTCCTGACTTTC. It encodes CSVQAGDSGANVLTF.

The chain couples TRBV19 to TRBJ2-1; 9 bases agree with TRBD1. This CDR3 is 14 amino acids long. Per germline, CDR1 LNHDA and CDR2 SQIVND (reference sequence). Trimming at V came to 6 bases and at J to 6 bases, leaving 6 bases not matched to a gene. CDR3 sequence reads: CASRGTGIVNEQFF. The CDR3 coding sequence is TGTGCCAGTAGGGGGACAGGGATCGTCAATGAGCAGTTCTTC. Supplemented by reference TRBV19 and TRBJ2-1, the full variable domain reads DGGITQSPKYLFRKEGQNVTLSCEQNLNHDAMYWYRQDPGQGLRLIYYSQIVNDFQKGDIAEGYSVSREKKESFPLTVTSAQKNPTAFYLCASRGTGIVNEQFFGPGTRLTVL.